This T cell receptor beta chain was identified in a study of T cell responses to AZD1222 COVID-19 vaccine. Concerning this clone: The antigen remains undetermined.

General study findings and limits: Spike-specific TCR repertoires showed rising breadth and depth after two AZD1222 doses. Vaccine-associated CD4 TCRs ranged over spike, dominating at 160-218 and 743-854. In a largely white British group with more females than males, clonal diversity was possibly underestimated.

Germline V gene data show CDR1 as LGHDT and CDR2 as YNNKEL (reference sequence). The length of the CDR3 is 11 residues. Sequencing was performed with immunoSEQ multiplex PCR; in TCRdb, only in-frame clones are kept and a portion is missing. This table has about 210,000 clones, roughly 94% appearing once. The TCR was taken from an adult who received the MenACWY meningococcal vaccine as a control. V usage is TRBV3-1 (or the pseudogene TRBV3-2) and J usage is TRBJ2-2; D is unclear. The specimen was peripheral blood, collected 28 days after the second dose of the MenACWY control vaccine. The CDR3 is CAAKMGGELFF. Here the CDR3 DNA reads TGTGCAGCGAAGATGGGCGGGGAGCTGTTTTTT.